A single sample is the source of the 20 T cell receptor beta chains below, sequenced in a study of T cell changes during pregnancy in multiple sclerosis. This table comes from immunoSEQ multiplex PCR, and its TCRdb copy is limited to in-frame clones, with some not included. The table shows around 57,000 clones, with about nine tenths occurring only once. This material consisted of peripheral blood, taken in the third trimester of pregnancy. The receptors shown here come from a female donor in good health, enrolled as a control in a pregnancy study.

The rearrangement links TRBV7-3 to TRBJ2-1; TRBD1 matches at 11 bases. Germline V gives CDR1 SGHTA, CDR2 FQGTGA. The trim removed 3 bases at V and 8 bases at J, leaving 6 bases unmatched. The CDR3 totals 15 residues. CDR3 DNA: TGTGCCAGCAGCTTGAGCGGGACAGGGGGTCATGAGCAGTTCTTC. The encoded protein is CASSLSGTGGHEQFF.

This clone was seen just once. One end of the junction varies from germline; a read error may be responsible. This chain joins TRBV2 and TRBJ2-7; D is possibly TRBD2 (7 bases). CDR1 and CDR2 (germline): SNHLY, FYNNEI. The CDR3 spans 14 residues. CDR3 nucleotide sequence: TGTGCCAGCAGGGAAGGGGGGGGCTCCTACGAGCAGTACTTC. Residues: CASREGGGSYEQYF.

The rearrangement links TRBV6-1 to TRBJ2-1; 7 positions match TRBD1. The ends lost 6 bases at V and 9 bases at J; junction bases unmatched: 11. Germline-derived CDR1 and CDR2 are MNHNS and SASEGT. The CDR3 length is 14 residues. The CDR3 loop is CASRLLGTVAEQFF. CDR3 bases: TGTGCCAGCAGACTATTGGGGACAGTGGCTGAGCAGTTCTTC.

The chain employs TRBV7-9 and TRBJ2-1, with 11 bases that match TRBD2. V shed 5 bases, J shed 15 bases, and the junction held 9 bases outside the gene matches. The length of the CDR3 is 13 residues. Germline CDR1 SEHNR, CDR2 FQNEAQ (reference sequence). DNA of the CDR3: TGTGCCAGCAGCCGACTAGCGGGGAAGTTCCGGTTCTTC. This translates into CASSRLAGKFRFF. Based on the CDR3 plus reference TRBV7-9 and TRBJ2-1, the full variable domain is DTGVSQNPRHKITKRGQNVTFRCDPISEHNRLYWYRQTLGQGPEFLTYFQNEAQLEKSRLLSDRFSAERPKGSFSTLEIQRTEQGDSAMYLCASSRLAGKFRFFGPGTRLTVL.

The chain carries TRBV9 and TRBJ2-7; weak D call: TRBD2 (5 bases). This CDR3 comprises 14 residues. The germline V gene has CDR1 SGDLS and CDR2 YYNGEE. With 4 bases removed from V and 5 bases from J, the gap between germline ends came to 16 bases. The CDR3 DNA follows: TGTGCCAGCAGCCCGAGACGGGGTCTCGACGAGCAGTACTTC. It encodes CASSPRRGLDEQYF.

This clone was detected once. The chain is built from TRBV7-3 and TRBJ2-1, with TRBD2 matching 16 bases. The germline V gene encodes CDR1 SGHTA and CDR2 FQGTGA. The CDR3 is made up of 16 amino acids. The V and J ends lost 0 bases and 15 bases, in that order; junction bases with no gene match: 8. Here the CDR3 reads CASSLTSGTSGGAVFF. DNA of the CDR3: TGTGCCAGCAGCTTAACGTCCGGGACTAGCGGGGGGGCCGTGTTCTTC.

The genes are TRBV7-9 and TRBJ2-1; D not resolved. CDR1 and CDR2 from the germline V gene are SEHNR and FQNEAQ (reference sequence). This CDR3 has 13 residues. V was pared by 5 bases and J by 7 bases, with 12 bases between. CDR3 amino acids: CASSRSEINEQFF. CDR3 nucleotides: TGTGCCAGCAGCCGGAGCGAAATTAATGAGCAGTTCTTC. Full variable domain (rest looked up from reference TRBV7-9 and TRBJ2-1): DTGVSQNPRHKITKRGQNVTFRCDPISEHNRLYWYRQTLGQGPEFLTYFQNEAQLEKSRLLSDRFSAERPKGSFSTLEIQRTEQGDSAMYLCASSRSEINEQFFGPGTRLTVL.

V usage is TRBV15 and J usage is TRBJ2-1; D might be TRBD2 (5 bases). This CDR3 has 16 amino acids. Trimming left V 0 bases short and J 9 bases short, with 18 bases between. CDR1 and CDR2 from the germline V gene are LNHNV and YYDKDF (reference sequence). The CDR3 spells CATSRDLPSSGSEQFF. CDR3 nucleotides: TGTGCCACCAGCAGAGATCTTCCTAGCTCGGGATCTGAGCAGTTCTTC.

This rearrangement joins TRBV29-1 to TRBJ2-3; weak D call: TRBD2 (5 bases). Trimming left V 1 base short and J 5 bases short, with 10 bases between. Germline CDR1 reads SQVTM; CDR2 reads ANQGSEA. This CDR3 has 13 amino acids. The CDR3 DNA reads as TGCAGCGTTGAAGGGAGACGGGAAGATACGCAGTATTTT. Protein sequence: CSVEGRREDTQYF.

In nucleotides, the CDR3 is TGTGCCAGCAGTTTGGGACTCCAGGGGGCTGAAGCTTTCTTT. Its protein is CASSLGLQGAEAFF. V gene TRBV27 combines with J gene TRBJ1-1; TRBD1 agrees at 7 bases. V was clipped by 3 bases and J by 6 bases; unmatched bases: 7. CDR1 and CDR2 from the germline V gene are MNHEY and SMNVEV (reference sequence). This CDR3 spans 14 amino acids.

The chain carries TRBV6-5 and TRBJ2-7; 11 bases are shared with TRBD1. CDR1 MNHEY and CDR2 SVGAGI come from the germline V gene. The V and J ends lost 6 bases and 5 bases, in that order; junction bases with no gene match: 9. The CDR3 loop spans 15 amino acids. DNA of the CDR3: TGTGCCAGCAGGTTAAGGGACAGGGGGACGGACGAGCAGTACTTC. This gives the protein CASRLRDRGTDEQYF.

This sequence joins TRBV28 and TRBJ1-4, with 11 bases identical to TRBD1. CDR3 size: 14 residues. From germline, CDR1 is MDHEN and CDR2 SYDVKM. With 5 bases clipped from V and 10 bases from J, the junction kept 6 bases outside the gene matches. CDR3 bases: TGTGCCAGCAGTGACACCGGGACAGGGGGAAAACTGTTTTTT. Translation: CASSDTGTGGKLFF.

The gene calls are TRBV5-1 and TRBJ2-7, with D possibly matching TRBD1 (5 bases). CDR1 and CDR2 from the germline V gene are SGHRS and YFSETQ. This CDR3 comprises 16 residues. The ends were cut back, 0 bases at V and 2 bases at J, with 15 bases in the middle. The CDR3 sequence is CASSLAFQGSTYEQYF. CDR3 coding DNA: TGCGCCAGCAGCTTGGCCTTCCAGGGCTCCACCTACGAGCAGTACTTC.

The chain joins TRBV30 to TRBJ2-1, with D perhaps TRBD1 (6 bases). The CDR3 contains 14 residues. The germline V gene encodes CDR1 GTSNPN and CDR2 SVGIG (reference sequence). With 3 bases removed from V and 2 bases from J, the gap between germline ends came to 11 bases. The CDR3 loop is CAWREGVPYNEQFF. The CDR3, as DNA: TGTGCCTGGAGAGAGGGGGTCCCCTACAATGAGCAGTTCTTC.

The chain links TRBV5-8 to TRBJ1-2, with D hard to call. V was cut by 0 bases and J by 4 bases, with 7 bases left in between. The CDR3 spans 13 residues. In germline, CDR1 is SGHTS, CDR2 YDEGEE. CDR3 loop: CASSLDSFYGYTF. CDR3 DNA: TGTGCCAGCAGCTTGGACAGCTTCTATGGCTACACCTTC.

V gene TRBV6-6 combines with J gene TRBJ2-7, with TRBD2 identical over 7 bases. V was clipped by 4 bases and J by 1 base; unmatched bases: 7. The germline gives CDR1 MNHNY, CDR2 SVGAGI (reference sequence). The CDR3 has 15 residues. CDR3 residues: CASSFPSGRSYEQYF. The CDR3 coding sequence is TGTGCCAGCAGTTTCCCTAGCGGTCGGTCCTACGAGCAGTACTTC.

The chain links TRBV7-9 to TRBJ2-5; 7 nucleotides agree with TRBD1. V shed 7 bases and J 5 bases; nucleotides not matched to a gene: 13. Germline values: CDR1 SEHNR, CDR2 FQNEAQ (reference sequence). The CDR3 contains 15 residues. The CDR3 DNA follows: TGTGCCAGCACCGGGGACAGAGAAGGTGGGGAGACCCAGTACTTC. Translated, it gives CASTGDREGGETQYF.

The V call is TRBV7-9, the J call TRBJ2-1; D remains ambiguous. V lost 2 bases to trimming and J lost 5 bases, with 7 bases between them. Germline loops: CDR1 SEHNR, CDR2 FQNEAQ (reference sequence). The CDR3 runs 13 residues. The CDR3, as DNA: TGTGCCAGCAGCTTACCCCAGAACAATGAGCAGTTCTTC. It codes for CASSLPQNNEQFF.

V gene TRBV27 combines with J gene TRBJ1-1; D remains unclear. This CDR3 spans 12 amino acids. Trimming cost V 7 bases and J 5 bases, with 11 bases left between them. From germline, CDR1 is MNHEY and CDR2 SMNVEV (reference sequence). CDR3 nucleotides: TGTGCCAGCACCCTGGTAGAAACTGAAGCTTTCTTT. This translates into CASTLVETEAFF.

This clone was seen a handful of times. The J gene is TRBJ1-5, the V gene TRBV28; possible D gene TRBD1, 6 bases. V lost 8 bases to trimming and J lost 1 base, with 15 bases between them. Per the germline V gene, CDR1 is MDHEN and CDR2 is SYDVKM. The CDR3 has 15 amino acids. The CDR3 protein is CASEDSPTSNQPQHF. The CDR3 nucleotides are TGTGCCAGCGAGGACAGTCCTACCAGCAATCAGCCCCAGCATTTT. Together with reference TRBV28 and TRBJ1-5, the CDR3 gives the full variable domain: DVKVTQSSRYLVKRTGEKVFLECVQDMDHENMFWYRQDPGLGLRLIYFSYDVKMKEKGDIPEGYSVSREKKERFSLILESASTNQTSMYLCASEDSPTSNQPQHFGDGTRLSIL.